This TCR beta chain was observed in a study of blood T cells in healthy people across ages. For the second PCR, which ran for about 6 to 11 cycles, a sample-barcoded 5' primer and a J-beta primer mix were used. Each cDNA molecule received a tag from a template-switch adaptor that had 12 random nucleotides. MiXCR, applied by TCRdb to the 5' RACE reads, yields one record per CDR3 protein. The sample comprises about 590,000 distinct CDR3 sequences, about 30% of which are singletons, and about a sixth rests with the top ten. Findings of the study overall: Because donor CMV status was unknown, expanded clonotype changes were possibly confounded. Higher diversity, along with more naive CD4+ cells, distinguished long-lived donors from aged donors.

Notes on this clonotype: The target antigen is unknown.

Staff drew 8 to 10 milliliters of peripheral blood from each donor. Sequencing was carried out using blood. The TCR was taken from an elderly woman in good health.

CDR3 nucleotide sequence: TGCAGTGCTCGGCCAGGGAACGGGGGTGAAAAACTGTTTTTT. Translated: CSARPGNGGEKLFF. The chain has TRBV20-1 and TRBJ1-4; weak D call: TRBD1 (5 bases). Germline CDR1 is DFQATT and CDR2 is SNEGSKA (reference sequence). Between the trimmed V and J ends, which lost 5 bases and 7 bases, there was a span of 17 bases. This CDR3 contains 14 residues.